The 12 T cell receptor beta chains below were found in one sample sequenced in a study of brain T cells in children with intractable seizures. Repertoires were generated with immunoSEQ multiplex PCR, while TCRdb's copy carries only in-frame clones and drops some. This sample has about 340,000 clones, with approximately 93% found just once. As to time point: blood from clinic visit 5 months post-surgery; TSC patient then seizure free. The sample was peripheral blood, taken 4 to 5 months after surgery. These receptors were taken from a boy younger than two with tuberous sclerosis and intractable seizures.

The rearrangement uses TRBV7-9 and TRBJ1-1; D might be TRBD1 (5 bases). Germline V gene lookup returns CDR1 SEHNR and CDR2 FQNEAQ (reference sequence). Trimming removed 5 bases at V and 10 bases at J, with 14 bases between. This CDR3 contains 12 residues. CDR3 loop: CASSPFDRGAFF. The DNA for the CDR3 is TGTGCCAGCAGCCCGTTCGACAGAGGAGCTTTCTTT.

The chain uses TRBV4-2 and TRBJ2-3; the match to TRBD2 covers 7 bases. Germline V gene sequence: CDR1 LGHNA, CDR2 YNFKEQ. The CDR3 length is 16 residues. V lost 0 bases and J lost 6; bases outside the gene matches: 9. CDR3 in DNA: TGTGCCAGCAGCCAAGACAACAGCGGGGCTGGTGATACGCAGTATTTT. Translated, it gives CASSQDNSGAGDTQYF.

The chain has TRBV28 and TRBJ2-6; 10 bases are a match to TRBD2. The CDR3 runs to 16 residues. Losses at the gene ends were 6 bases for V and 3 bases for J; bases not matched to a gene: 5. CDR1 MDHEN and CDR2 SYDVKM come from the germline V gene. DNA of the CDR3: TGTGCCAGCAGGCTAGCGGGAGCTATTGGGGCCAACGTCCTGACTTTC. Its protein product is CASRLAGAIGANVLTF.

This sequence joins TRBV12-3 or TRBV12-4 and TRBJ1-1; D remains ambiguous. V was shortened by 5 bases and J by 5 bases, with 6 bases between the two germline ends. The CDR3 consists of 11 residues. The chain's CDR3 is CASSPKTEAFF. The CDR3 bases are TGTGCCAGCAGTCCAAAGACTGAAGCTTTCTTT.

V and J are TRBV27 and TRBJ2-1; 11 nucleotides agree with TRBD2. The CDR3 spans 16 residues. J was trimmed by 4 bases and V by 2 bases; bases with no gene match: 4. From germline, CDR1 is MNHEY and CDR2 SMNVEV (reference sequence). CDR3 amino acids: CASSLQGLAAYNEQFF. In DNA form, the CDR3 reads TGTGCCAGCAGTTTACAGGGACTAGCGGCTTACAATGAGCAGTTCTTC.

The rearrangement joins TRBV5-1 to TRBJ1-5; no firm D call. CDR3 length: 15 residues. Germline CDR1 and CDR2: SGHRS and YFSETQ. V lost 1 base and J 1 base, leaving 9 bases between the germline ends. CDR3 protein: CASSLSGVSNQPQHF. DNA for the CDR3: TGCGCCAGCAGCTTGAGCGGGGTCAGCAATCAGCCCCAGCATTTT.

This clone occurred once. This sequence joins TRBV9 and TRBJ2-1; 7 bases match TRBD2. Germline trimming cut 0 bases from V and 0 bases from J; bases unmatched to any gene: 3. There are 16 residues in the CDR3. Germline loops: CDR1 SGDLS, CDR2 YYNGEE. The CDR3 DNA is TGTGCCAGCAGCGTAGTAGGCGGGAGCTCCTACAATGAGCAGTTCTTC. It codes for CASSVVGGSSYNEQFF. Based on the CDR3 plus reference TRBV9 and TRBJ2-1, the full variable domain is DSGVTQTPKHLITATGQRVTLRCSPRSGDLSVYWYQQSLDQGLQFLIQYYNGEERAKGNILERFSAQQFPDLHSELNLSSLELGDSALYFCASSVVGGSSYNEQFFGPGTRLTVL.

This chain uses TRBV7-2 with TRBJ2-3; 7 nucleotides align to TRBD2. The junction had 10 bases not matched to a gene; V was cut back by 1 base and J by 0 bases. The CDR3 contains 18 residues. Germline assignment: CDR1 SGHTA and CDR2 FQGNSA. Written as DNA, the CDR3 is TGTGCCAGCAGCTTAGGGTTGCGGGGGTCGTCTAGCACAGATACGCAGTATTTT. Translated: CASSLGLRGSSSTDTQYF.

The chain couples TRBV6-5 to TRBJ2-7; the D gene is possibly TRBD2 (6 bases). V lost 6 bases and J 3 bases, leaving 18 bases between the germline ends. Per germline, CDR1 MNHEY and CDR2 SVGAGI. There are 15 residues in the CDR3. The CDR3 sequence: CASRLGPTRLYEQYF. In DNA form, the CDR3 reads TGTGCCAGCAGGTTGGGGCCGACTAGGCTCTACGAGCAGTACTTC.

The genes are TRBV6-5 and TRBJ2-3, with 14 bases lining up with TRBD2. Germline V gives CDR1 MNHEY, CDR2 SVGAGI. This CDR3 region has 14 residues. Trimming took 6 bases from V and 4 from J; bases not matched to a gene: 0. The CDR3 protein is CASRTSGGADTQYF. The DNA for the CDR3 is TGTGCCAGCAGGACTAGCGGGGGGGCAGATACGCAGTATTTT.

This clone was detected once. The chain employs TRBV3-1 (or the pseudogene TRBV3-2) and TRBJ2-1, with a weak D call TRBD1 (6 bases). Trimming took 0 bases from V and 9 from J, leaving 15 bases between them. The V gene's germline CDR1 is LGHDT and CDR2 YNNKEL (reference sequence). The CDR3 has 15 residues. This chain's CDR3 is CASSQDIRQDGEQFF. DNA for the CDR3: TGTGCCAGCAGCCAAGACATCCGACAGGACGGTGAGCAGTTCTTC.

This rearrangement joins TRBV19 to TRBJ1-5; 10 nucleotides agree with TRBD1. CDR3 length equals 15 residues. With V trimmed by 7 bases and J by 5 bases, 8 bases remained unmatched. Germline CDR1 reads LNHDA; CDR2 reads SQIVND (reference sequence). The CDR3 bases are TGTGCCAGTACCACAGGGGACAGGGGTGATCAGCCCCAGCATTTT. Amino acids: CASTTGDRGDQPQHF.